A single sample gave rise to the 27 T cell receptor beta chains below, sequenced in a study of technical replicates of blood from several donors. The method was immunoSEQ multiplex PCR; TCRdb's version includes in-frame clones alone and lacks a portion of them. The profile shows 70,000 to 95,000 clones, about 95% of them singletons. Sequenced material: T cells isolated from PBMCs. Every receptor here comes from a human donor in good health.

The chain links TRBV28 to TRBJ2-7; D may be TRBD2 (6 bases). This CDR3 comprises 15 residues. V lost 5 bases and J 4 bases, leaving 18 bases between the germline ends. Germline V gene sequence: CDR1 MDHEN, CDR2 SYDVKM. CDR3: CASSTVTGGTYEQYF. DNA for the CDR3: TGTGCCAGCAGTACGGTTACCGGGGGTACGTACGAGCAGTACTTC.

V and J are TRBV6-1 and TRBJ2-7, with TRBD1 identical over 9 bases. This CDR3 is 14 amino acids long. The germline gives CDR1 MNHNS, CDR2 SASEGT. The ends lost 5 bases at V and 4 bases at J; junction bases unmatched: 6. CDR3 sequence reads: CASSKPGQGYEQYF. For the CDR3, the DNA is TGTGCCAGCAGTAAACCGGGACAGGGTTACGAGCAGTACTTC.

This clone was seen once. This chain joins TRBV28 and TRBJ2-7; maybe TRBD2 (6 bases). V lost 5 bases and J 2 bases, leaving 13 bases between the germline ends. The length of the CDR3 is 14 residues. Germline assignment: CDR1 MDHEN and CDR2 SYDVKM. This chain's CDR3 is CASSKPSVAYEQYF. The CDR3 region has the DNA TGTGCCAGCAGTAAGCCTAGCGTGGCCTACGAGCAGTACTTC.

In DNA form, the CDR3 reads TGTGCCAGTAGTATCATCCAGGGCTCCTACGAGCAGTACTTC. It specifies CASSIIQGSYEQYF. The rearrangement joins TRBV19 to TRBJ2-7; the D gene is possibly TRBD1 (5 bases). Per the germline V gene, CDR1 is LNHDA and CDR2 is SQIVND (reference sequence). The CDR3 consists of 14 residues. V lost 3 bases and J lost 0, with 9 bases in between.

V is TRBV6-1 and J is TRBJ2-7, with 7 nucleotides matching TRBD1. V dropped 1 base and J dropped 0; count of bases not matched to a gene: 3. Germline V lookup: CDR1 MNHNS, CDR2 SASEGT. This CDR3 spans 15 amino acids. The CDR3 here is CASSEEGQSSYEQYF. DNA of the CDR3: TGTGCCAGCAGTGAAGAGGGACAGAGCTCCTACGAGCAGTACTTC.

This rearrangement joins TRBV7-9 to TRBJ1-4; D is unclear. The germline V gene has CDR1 SEHNR and CDR2 FQNEAQ (reference sequence). The V gene lost 3 bases and the J gene lost 4 bases, with 18 bases spanning the gap. This CDR3 has 17 amino acids. CDR3 nucleotide sequence: TGTGCCAGCAGCTTGCAGATAGCCCGGCTCCTTAATGAAAAACTGTTTTTT. Protein sequence: CASSLQIARLLNEKLFF.

This clone was counted a single time. This chain connects TRBV7-9 to TRBJ1-2; 7 nucleotides agree with TRBD1. This CDR3 is built from 14 residues. CDR1 is SEHNR and CDR2 is FQNEAQ in the germline V gene (reference sequence). Losses at the gene ends were 4 bases for V and 5 bases for J; bases not matched to a gene: 7. Here the CDR3 DNA reads TGTGCCAGCAGCTCAACTGGACAGGCTTATGGCTACACCTTC. As protein: CASSSTGQAYGYTF. The whole variable domain, filled in from reference TRBV7-9 and TRBJ1-2, reads DTGVSQNPRHKITKRGQNVTFRCDPISEHNRLYWYRQTLGQGPEFLTYFQNEAQLEKSRLLSDRFSAERPKGSFSTLEIQRTEQGDSAMYLCASSSTGQAYGYTFGSGTRLTVV.

The rearrangement uses TRBV5-1 and TRBJ2-1; TRBD1 matches at 11 bases. The CDR3 is 16 amino acids. Germline trimming cut 6 bases from V and 2 bases from J; bases unmatched to any gene: 7. Germline CDR1 is SGHRS and CDR2 is YFSETQ. The CDR3 here is CASTAGQGAPYNEQFF. The CDR3 DNA reads as TGCGCCAGCACCGCCGGACAGGGGGCCCCCTACAATGAGCAGTTCTTC.

The DNA of the CDR3 is TGTGCCAGCAGCCTCCGGACAGGCCCGATCGGGAAACTGTTTTTT. This gives the protein CASSLRTGPIGKLFF. V gene TRBV14 combines with J gene TRBJ1-4, with 7 bases fitting TRBD1. J lost 11 bases, V lost 4 bases, and 13 bases had no gene match. This CDR3 has 15 residues. The germline gives CDR1 SGHDN, CDR2 FVKESK.

V is TRBV7-3 and J is TRBJ2-6; D ambiguous. The CDR3 loop spans 15 amino acids. The V end lost 2 bases, the J end lost 0 bases, and 5 bases lay between the germline ends. CDR1 is SGHTA, CDR2 FQGTGA, per germline. CDR3 DNA sequence: TGTGCCAGCAGCTTATTCCACTCTGGGGCCAACGTCCTGACTTTC. It specifies CASSLFHSGANVLTF.

CDR3 sequence reads: CASSLGDSFYGYTF. The CDR3 coding sequence is TGTGCCAGCAGCTTGGGCGATTCTTTCTATGGCTACACCTTC. The rearrangement links TRBV5-5 to TRBJ1-2, with D uncertain. Germline CDR1 SGHKS, CDR2 YYEKEE (reference sequence). The CDR3 has 14 amino acids. V lost 0 bases and J 4 bases, leaving 10 bases between the germline ends. Combining the CDR3 with reference TRBV5-5 and TRBJ1-2 gives the whole variable domain DAGVTQSPTHLIKTRGQQVTLRCSPISGHKSVSWYQQVLGQGPQFIFQYYEKEERGRGNFPDRFSARQFPNYSSELNVNALLLGDSALYLCASSLGDSFYGYTFGSGTRLTVV.

J is TRBJ1-2 and V is TRBV5-1; TRBD1 might be the D (6 bases). The V gene lost 1 base and the J gene lost 6 bases, with 10 bases spanning the gap. From germline, CDR1 is SGHRS and CDR2 YFSETQ. The CDR3 contains 13 residues. CDR3 DNA sequence: TGCGCCAGCAGCTTGCAGGGGACGGATGGCTACACCTTC. It encodes CASSLQGTDGYTF.

This rearrangement joins TRBV18 to TRBJ2-5; D gene uncertain. The germline V and J ends were trimmed by 3 bases and 5 bases, with 19 bases remaining between them. The CDR3 spans 16 residues. From germline, CDR1 is KGHSH and CDR2 LQKENI. The CDR3 DNA is TGTGCCAGCTCACCTCAGGATCCCGCATTCGTGGAGACCCAGTACTTC. Translated: CASSPQDPAFVETQYF.

The chain combines TRBV30 with TRBJ2-5; perhaps TRBD2 as D (6 bases). Trimming shortened V by 5 bases and J by 7 bases, and 20 bases separated the two germline ends. The CDR3 sequence is 14 residues long. CDR1 is GTSNPN and CDR2 is SVGIG in the germline V gene (reference sequence). The CDR3 region has the DNA TGTGCCTGGGCCGGGAGCCCACGGGAAGGGACCCAGTACTTC. This translates into CAWAGSPREGTQYF.

The rearrangement links TRBV2 to TRBJ2-7; 12 positions agree with TRBD1. Trimming took 3 bases from V and 5 from J; bases not matched to a gene: 2. This CDR3 comprises 14 residues. Germline assignment: CDR1 SNHLY and CDR2 FYNNEI. The CDR3, as DNA: TGTGCCAGCAGTGACCGGGACAGGGGGCACGAGCAGTACTTC. This sequence encodes CASSDRDRGHEQYF.

V is TRBV5-1 and J is TRBJ1-1, with D perhaps TRBD1 (5 bases). There are 13 residues in the CDR3. CDR1 is SGHRS and CDR2 is YFSETQ in the germline V gene. Between the trimmed V and J ends, which lost 1 base and 6 bases, there was a span of 10 bases. The chain's CDR3 is CASSLSPTAEAFF. CDR3 DNA sequence: TGCGCCAGCAGCTTGTCCCCGACAGCTGAAGCTTTCTTT.

This clone was detected only once. The J gene is TRBJ2-7, the V gene TRBV6-1; no clear D gene. Germline V lookup: CDR1 MNHNS, CDR2 SASEGT. Trimming removed 1 base from V and 1 base from J, with 5 bases in between. The CDR3 has 13 amino acids. The CDR3 sequence: CASSEGASYEQYF. Written as DNA, the CDR3 is TGTGCCAGCAGTGAAGGGGCGTCCTACGAGCAGTACTTC.

The chain is built from TRBV11-2 and TRBJ1-1, with D unclear. The CDR3 is 16 residues long. Germline values: CDR1 SGHAT, CDR2 FQNNGV. The ends were cut back, 6 bases at V and 1 base at J, with 18 bases in the middle. The chain's CDR3 is CASSPKSLVANTEAFF. CDR3 nucleotides: TGTGCCAGCAGTCCTAAATCTCTGGTAGCGAACACTGAAGCTTTCTTT.

J is TRBJ2-1 and V is TRBV11-3; D call uncertain. The CDR3 length is 13 residues. Trimming removed 2 bases from V and 5 bases from J, with 7 bases in between. Germline lookup yields CDR1 SGHNT and CDR2 YENEEA. CDR3 in DNA: TGTGCCAGCAGCTTAAATCCCGACAATGAGCAGTTCTTC. It is translated as CASSLNPDNEQFF.

The chain joins TRBV15 to TRBJ1-6, with 8 bases that match TRBD1. The CDR3 loop spans 14 amino acids. Germline CDR1 and CDR2: LNHNV and YYDKDF (reference sequence). Losses at the gene ends were 3 bases for V and 9 bases for J; bases not matched to a gene: 4. The CDR3, as DNA: TGTGCCACCAGCAGGGACAGGGTGGGTTCACCCCTCCACTTT. Amino acids: CATSRDRVGSPLHF. Filled out from reference TRBV15 and TRBJ1-6, the complete variable domain reads DAMVIQNPRYQVTQFGKPVTLSCSQTLNHNVMYWYQQKSSQAPKLLFHYYDKDFNNEADTPDNFQSRRPNTSFCFLDIRSPGLGDTAMYLCATSRDRVGSPLHFGNGTRLTVT.

The DNA of the CDR3 is TGTGCCAGCTCTCCCAGCGGGAGTCGGGATGAGCAGTTCTTC. Translating it yields CASSPSGSRDEQFF. The chain carries TRBV18 and TRBJ2-1; 8 bases match TRBD2. After removal of 6 bases from V and 8 bases from J, the junction contained 9 bases not matched to a gene. The germline gives CDR1 KGHSH, CDR2 LQKENI. This CDR3 contains 14 residues.

The V and J genes are TRBV6-5 and TRBJ1-1; weak D call: TRBD1 (5 bases). This CDR3 has 15 residues. Per germline, CDR1 MNHEY and CDR2 SVGAGI. V lost 6 bases and J lost 4, with 18 bases in between. The CDR3 spells CASSLIGGGVTEAFF. DNA for the CDR3: TGTGCCAGCAGCCTCATCGGGGGGGGAGTCACTGAAGCTTTCTTT.

The CDR3 spells CASSLARGPTGELFF. CDR3 bases: TGTGCCAGCAGCTTAGCCAGGGGGCCCACCGGGGAGCTGTTTTTT. The chain combines TRBV7-9 with TRBJ2-2; TRBD1 agrees at 8 bases. CDR3 length: 15 residues. V shed 0 bases, J shed 4 bases, and the junction held 1 base outside the gene matches. Germline-derived CDR1 and CDR2 are SEHNR and FQNEAQ (reference sequence).

For the CDR3, the DNA is TGTGCCACCAGCAAATCCGGTAGTTCCCCCTACGAGCAGTACTTC. Translation: CATSKSGSSPYEQYF. The genes are TRBV15 and TRBJ2-7; D is unresolved. The V end was cut by 4 bases, the J end by 2 bases, with 15 bases between. The germline V gene has CDR1 LNHNV and CDR2 YYDKDF (reference sequence). The CDR3 is 15 amino acids.

The chain couples TRBV29-1 to TRBJ2-2; 7 bases agree with TRBD2. Unmatched junction bases numbered 6, after V lost 2 bases and J lost 3 bases. The CDR3 spans 15 residues. The V gene's germline CDR1 is SQVTM and CDR2 ANQGSEA. CDR3 sequence (DNA): TGCAGCGTTGAACCCCTCGCGGGGGACACCGGGGAGCTGTTTTTT. It codes for CSVEPLAGDTGELFF.

The rearrangement joins TRBV6-5 to TRBJ2-2, with D possibly matching TRBD2 (7 bases). This CDR3 has 14 amino acids. Germline V gives CDR1 MNHEY, CDR2 SVGAGI. V lost 8 bases to trimming and J lost 0 bases, with 10 bases between them. The CDR3 is CASWRGPNTGELFF. In nucleotides, the CDR3 is TGTGCCAGCTGGCGGGGGCCGAACACCGGGGAGCTGTTTTTT.

This chain uses TRBV4-2 with TRBJ2-1; possible D gene TRBD2, 6 bases. CDR3 length: 16 amino acids. V dropped 0 bases and J dropped 4 bases, with 13 bases sitting between them. Germline lookup yields CDR1 LGHNA and CDR2 YNFKEQ. CDR3 protein: CASSQDAAGFYNEQFF. The CDR3 DNA reads as TGTGCCAGCAGCCAAGACGCAGCGGGCTTTTACAATGAGCAGTTCTTC.